This TCR beta chain was obtained from a study of CD8+ T cells in alopecia areata. Findings of the study overall: There were also resident alphabeta T cells of normal skin sequenced in scalp samples. Relative to mice, TCR sharing across patients was less clear, a difference possibly HLA-related.

The CDR3 loop spans 15 amino acids. Germline trimming cut 4 bases from V and 5 bases from J; bases unmatched to any gene: 9. The V gene's germline CDR1 is MDHEN and CDR2 SYDVKM. This clone occurred a few times. Its matching antigen is unknown. RNA extraction was followed by reverse transcription into cDNA, which acted as the sequencing template. Sequencing was performed with immunoSEQ multiplex PCR; in TCRdb, only in-frame clones are kept and a portion is missing. The table records about 290,000 clones, 58% of them present only once. Treatment described: oral pan-JAK inhibitor, 5-10 mg twice daily. Collected material from alopecia areata patients comprised lesional scalp punch biopsies and peripheral blood. PBMCs provided sorted CD4+ and CD8+ T cells.

The source material was CD4+ T cells sorted from blood, sampled at week 24, from a patient treated with tofacitinib. This sequence originates from a human donor with alopecia areata. V is TRBV28 and J is TRBJ2-7, with 9 bases aligning to TRBD1. The CDR3 DNA reads as TGTGCCAGCAGTTCACTGGGACAGGGCCGGGACGAGCAGTACTTC. The encoded protein is CASSSLGQGRDEQYF.